The next 2 T cell receptor beta chains were all read from a single sample in a study of early T cells in non-severe SARS-CoV-2 infection. TCRdb fed the 5' RACE reads into MiXCR, producing one record per CDR3 protein. The sample has 32,000 or so distinct CDR3 sequences, over 4.5% seen once. Sequenced input: whole blood. The receptors derive from an adult who was a healthcare worker with PCR-confirmed SARS-CoV-2 infection or an uninfected control (not recorded which).

This clonotype was observed at least ten times. The chain joins TRBV11-2 to TRBJ2-1; maybe TRBD2 (5 bases). This CDR3 has 15 amino acids. Trimming took off 5 bases at V and 3 bases at J, with 14 bases between the two ends. The germline V gene encodes CDR1 SGHAT and CDR2 FQNNGV. The DNA for the CDR3 is TGTGCCAGCAGCCCACACCCGGGATACTACAATGAGCAGTTCTTC. This gives the protein CASSPHPGYYNEQFF.

A few counts support this clonotype. The chain links TRBV7-2 to TRBJ2-7; D ambiguous. V gave up 5 bases and J gave up 0 bases, with 14 bases separating them. The germline V gene has CDR1 SGHTA and CDR2 FQGNSA. This CDR3 is built from 15 residues. CDR3 nucleotides: TGTGCCAGCAGCCCTCGGGCAGGCTACTCCTACGAGCAGTACTTC. Encoded protein: CASSPRAGYSYEQYF.